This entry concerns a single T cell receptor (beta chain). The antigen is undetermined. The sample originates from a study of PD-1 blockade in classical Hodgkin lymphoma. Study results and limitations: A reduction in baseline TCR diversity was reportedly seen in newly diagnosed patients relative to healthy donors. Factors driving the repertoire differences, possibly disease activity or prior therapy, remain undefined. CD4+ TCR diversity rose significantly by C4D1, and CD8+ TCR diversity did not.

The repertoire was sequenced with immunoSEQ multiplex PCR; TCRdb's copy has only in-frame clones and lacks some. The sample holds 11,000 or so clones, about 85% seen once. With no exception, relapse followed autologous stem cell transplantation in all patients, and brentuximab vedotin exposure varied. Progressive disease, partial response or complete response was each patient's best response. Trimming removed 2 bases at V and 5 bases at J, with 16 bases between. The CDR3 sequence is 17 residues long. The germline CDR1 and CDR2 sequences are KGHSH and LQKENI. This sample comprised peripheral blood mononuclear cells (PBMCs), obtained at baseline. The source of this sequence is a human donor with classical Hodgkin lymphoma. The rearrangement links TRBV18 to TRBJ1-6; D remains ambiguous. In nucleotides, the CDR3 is TGTGCCAGCTCACCAACTGGTGCGGGCAGGAATAATTCACCCCTCCACTTT. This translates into CASSPTGAGRNNSPLHF.